These 32 T cell receptor beta chains were sequenced from one sample in a study of early T cells in non-severe SARS-CoV-2 infection. TCRdb itself ran the 5' RACE reads through MiXCR, one entry per CDR3 protein. The sample records approximately 40,000 distinct CDR3 sequences, approximately 10% being singletons. The sample was whole blood. Receptors originate from an adult who was a healthcare worker with PCR-confirmed SARS-CoV-2 infection or an uninfected control (not recorded which).

This clonotype was counted at least ten times. The chain couples TRBV6-4 to TRBJ2-2; TRBD2 might be the D (6 bases). Germline CDR1 and CDR2: MRHNA and SNTAGT. The germline V and J ends were trimmed by 5 bases and 3 bases, with 10 bases remaining between them. This CDR3 has 14 residues. The CDR3 region is CASSRDSDTGELFF. CDR3 DNA: TGTGCCAGCAGTCGGGACTCTGACACCGGGGAGCTGTTTTTT.

This clonotype has a count of ten or more. J is TRBJ2-3 and V is TRBV18; D gene ambiguous. Germline V lookup: CDR1 KGHSH, CDR2 LQKENI. V gave up 0 bases and J gave up 3 bases, with 7 bases separating them. The CDR3 runs 14 residues. The CDR3 nucleotides are TGTGCCAGCTCACCACCGACGAGGACAGATACGCAGTATTTT. Its protein product is CASSPPTRTDTQYF.

This clonotype was found a few times. The chain is built from TRBV6-5 and TRBJ1-6, with D perhaps TRBD1 (6 bases). Looked up from germline, CDR1 is MNHEY and CDR2 is SVGAGI. This CDR3 has 17 residues. V was trimmed by 5 bases and J by 5 bases, leaving 19 bases between them. The CDR3 here is CASSQGRGASNNSPLHF. In DNA form, the CDR3 reads TGTGCCAGCAGTCAGGGGCGGGGGGCAAGTAATAATTCACCCCTCCACTTT.

This clonotype was seen once. One junction end disagrees with the germline gene, perhaps due to a read error. The chain carries TRBV7-3 and TRBJ2-3; TRBD1 matches at 8 bases. Germline loops: CDR1 SGHTA, CDR2 FQGTGA. The CDR3 consists of 13 residues. This CDR3 is CASSAQQGDTLYF. CDR3 coding DNA: TGTGCCAGCAGCGCGCAACAGGGGGATACGCTGTATTTT.

This clonotype was counted many times. This chain connects TRBV7-2 to TRBJ1-2; a weak D match, TRBD1 (6 bases). In germline, CDR1 is SGHTA, CDR2 FQGNSA. This CDR3 comprises 15 residues. V was clipped by 5 bases and J by 0 bases, with 13 bases between them. The DNA of the CDR3 is TGTGCCAGCAGCCAAAGACGGACAGCTAACTATGGCTACACCTTC. This translates into CASSQRRTANYGYTF.

This clonotype was found many times. The chain carries TRBV6-5 and TRBJ1-5, with D possibly TRBD1 on 5 matching bases. The germline V gene has CDR1 MNHEY and CDR2 SVGAGI. V lost 4 bases and J lost 3, with 16 bases in between. The CDR3 sequence is 16 residues long. The CDR3 is CASSLGTGSFNQPQHF. CDR3 nucleotides: TGTGCCAGCAGTTTGGGGACCGGCTCCTTCAATCAGCCCCAGCATTTT.

This clonotype has a handful of counts. The rearrangement links TRBV18 to TRBJ1-5; D is ambiguous. V was cut by 2 bases and J by 5 bases, with 7 bases left in between. CDR3 length equals 13 residues. Germline V gives CDR1 KGHSH, CDR2 LQKENI. CDR3 residues: CASSPGSDQPQHF. Written as DNA, the CDR3 is TGTGCCAGCTCACCAGGGTCCGATCAGCCCCAGCATTTT.

This clonotype occurred once. This rearrangement joins TRBV19 to TRBJ1-5, with a tentative D call TRBD1 (6 bases). CDR3 length: 18 amino acids. The germline V gene has CDR1 LNHDA and CDR2 SQIVND (reference sequence). Trimming removed 7 bases from V and 0 bases from J, with 22 bases in between. The CDR3 reads CASTPSDSRVYSNQPQHF. The DNA of the CDR3 is TGTGCCAGTACCCCCTCGGACAGCCGAGTATATAGCAATCAGCCCCAGCATTTT. The whole variable domain, filled in from reference TRBV19 and TRBJ1-5, reads DGGITQSPKYLFRKEGQNVTLSCEQNLNHDAMYWYRQDPGQGLRLIYYSQIVNDFQKGDIAEGYSVSREKKESFPLTVTSAQKNPTAFYLCASTPSDSRVYSNQPQHFGDGTRLSIL.

This clonotype was seen repeatedly, ten times or more. This chain joins TRBV18 and TRBJ2-1, with unresolved D. The CDR3 runs to 17 residues. The V end lost 1 base, the J end lost 0 bases, and 13 bases lay between the germline ends. Germline V gene data show CDR1 as KGHSH and CDR2 as LQKENI. CDR3 sequence: CASSPQFRQSSYNEQFF. As DNA, the CDR3 is TGTGCCAGCTCACCACAATTCAGGCAGAGCTCCTACAATGAGCAGTTCTTC.

The rearrangement uses TRBV3-1 and TRBJ2-5; the D is unclear. V was cut by 1 base and J by 5 bases, with 5 bases left in between. Germline lookup yields CDR1 LGHDT and CDR2 YNNKEL (reference sequence). The CDR3 loop spans 12 amino acids. The CDR3 region has the DNA TGTGCCAGCAGCCAAGGGCTGGAGACCCAGTACTTC. Translating it yields CASSQGLETQYF.

This clonotype has a count of ten or more. The chain combines TRBV7-2 with TRBJ1-1, with TRBD1 identical over 8 bases. The CDR3 runs to 14 residues. Germline V CDR1 and CDR2: SGHTA, FQGNSA. V lost 2 bases and J lost 6; bases outside the gene matches: 5. The CDR3 sequence is CASSLQGARAEAFF. The CDR3, as DNA: TGTGCCAGCAGCTTACAGGGGGCGCGTGCTGAAGCTTTCTTT.

The CDR3 is CTGGAANTGELFF. For the CDR3, the DNA is TGCACCGGTGGGGCAGCGAACACCGGGGAGCTGTTTTTT. This chain uses TRBV29-1 with TRBJ2-2; D might be TRBD1 (5 bases). Per the germline V gene, CDR1 is SQVTM and CDR2 is ANQGSEA. The CDR3 covers 13 residues.

This clonotype was observed at least ten times. Germline is not matched at one junction end, which may reflect a read error. The J gene is TRBJ1-1, the V gene TRBV28; no clear D. The germline gives CDR1 MDHEN, CDR2 SYDVKM. CDR3 size: 15 residues. The CDR3 protein is CASSLWSRPNTEAFF. DNA for the CDR3: TGTGCTAGCAGTTTATGGTCTCGGCCCAACACTGAAGCTTTCTTT.

This clonotype was detected only a few times. The V and J genes are TRBV11-2 and TRBJ1-1; no firm D call. V was cut by 5 bases and J by 7 bases, with 14 bases left in between. Germline CDR1 and CDR2: SGHAT and FQNNGV. The CDR3 is 13 amino acids. CDR3 in DNA: TGTGCCAGCAGCCCGACACGGTGGGGTGAAGCTTTCTTT. Protein: CASSPTRWGEAFF.

This clonotype has just one count. At one end the junction does not follow the germline gene, possibly because of a read error. CDR3 DNA: TGTGCCATCCGTGACCCTACAGATACGCAGTATTTT. This encodes CAIRDPTDTQYF. The chain has TRBV10-3 and TRBJ2-3; no clear D. Germline loops: CDR1 ENHRY, CDR2 SYGVKD. The CDR3 has 12 residues.

This clonotype was recorded many times. The genes are TRBV27 and TRBJ1-5; a weak D match, TRBD1 (5 bases). V was cut by 2 bases and J by 0 bases, with 11 bases left in between. The length of the CDR3 is 16 residues. The V gene's germline CDR1 is MNHEY and CDR2 SMNVEV (reference sequence). For the CDR3, the DNA is TGTGCCAGCAGTTTACTCGGGACCGGTAGCAATCAGCCCCAGCATTTT. As protein: CASSLLGTGSNQPQHF.

This clonotype was counted many times. This chain uses TRBV5-6 with TRBJ1-5; D gene uncertain. This CDR3 spans 16 amino acids. Germline V gene data show CDR1 as SGHDT and CDR2 as YYEEEE. V was trimmed by 2 bases and J by 3 bases, leaving 15 bases between them. CDR3 DNA sequence: TGTGCCAGCAGCTTTATTGGCGGTGGTTACAATCAGCCCCAGCATTTT. This sequence encodes CASSFIGGGYNQPQHF. Variable domain in full (rest from reference TRBV5-6 and TRBJ1-5): DAGVTQSPTHLIKTRGQQVTLRCSPKSGHDTVSWYQQALGQGPQFIFQYYEEEERQRGNFPDRFSGHQFPNYSSELNVNALLLGDSALYLCASSFIGGGYNQPQHFGDGTRLSIL.

This clonotype was counted only a few times. The chain employs TRBV5-1 and TRBJ2-7; TRBD1 aligns across 7 bases. Per germline, CDR1 SGHRS and CDR2 YFSETQ. Losses at the gene ends were 4 bases for V and 5 bases for J; bases not matched to a gene: 6. The CDR3 spans 13 residues. The CDR3, as DNA: TGCGCCAGCAGCATGGGACAGAGGGACGAGCAGTACTTC. Translating gives CASSMGQRDEQYF.

CDR3 loop: CASSERLAGETDTQYF. The CDR3 region has the DNA TGTGCCAGCAGTGAACGACTAGCGGGGGAGACAGATACGCAGTATTTT. V and J are TRBV2 and TRBJ2-3, with TRBD2 matching over 12 bases. The germline V gene encodes CDR1 SNHLY and CDR2 FYNNEI. The CDR3 sequence is 16 residues long. V was pared by 2 bases and J by 3 bases, with 3 bases of the junction left unmatched.

This clonotype has more than one count but fewer than ten. This chain links TRBV12-3 or TRBV12-4 with TRBJ1-6; the D gene is possibly TRBD1 (5 bases). V was shortened by 4 bases and J by 7 bases, with 8 bases between the two germline ends. CDR3 length: 13 amino acids. CDR3 sequence: CASSWQGNSPLHF. The CDR3 nucleotides are TGTGCCAGCAGTTGGCAGGGAAATTCACCCCTCCACTTT.

Of note for this clonotype: A much larger clone lies one base from this, so it may be a read error. The chain employs TRBV30 and TRBJ1-3; no definite D call. There are 14 residues in the CDR3. Per the germline V gene, CDR1 is GTSNPN and CDR2 is SVGIG (reference sequence). The CDR3 spells CAWTWDVSENTIYF. The CDR3 region has the DNA TGTGCCTGGACCTGGGATGTCTCTGAAAACACCATATATTTT.

This clonotype was seen a few times. The chain has TRBV3-1 and TRBJ2-7; a possible D gene is TRBD1 (6 bases). Germline assignment: CDR1 LGHDT and CDR2 YNNKEL (reference sequence). The CDR3 consists of 14 residues. V was pared by 4 bases and J by 3 bases, with 13 bases between. CDR3 in DNA: TGTGCCAGCAGCCCTAGGGACAACCACTACGAGCAGTACTTC. It encodes CASSPRDNHYEQYF.

This clonotype was found many times. The chain joins TRBV5-1 to TRBJ2-7; D may be TRBD1 (5 bases). This CDR3 contains 13 residues. Germline CDR1 and CDR2: SGHRS and YFSETQ. With 4 bases removed from V and 5 bases from J, the gap between germline ends came to 13 bases. The chain's CDR3 is CASSAGPGNEQYF. In DNA form, the CDR3 reads TGCGCCAGCAGCGCAGGCCCAGGGAACGAGCAGTACTTC.

The table lists this clonotype with a few counts. The J gene is TRBJ2-3, the V gene TRBV11-2; D is unclear. This CDR3 spans 15 amino acids. Trimming left V 2 bases short and J 0 bases short, with 9 bases between. Germline values: CDR1 SGHAT, CDR2 FQNNGV. CDR3: CASSLSGSSTDTQYF. In nucleotides, the CDR3 is TGTGCCAGCAGCTTATCCGGGTCTAGCACAGATACGCAGTATTTT.

The CDR3 region is CASSLLGQALYEQYF. As DNA, the CDR3 is TGTGCCAGCAGCTTATTGGGACAGGCCCTCTACGAGCAGTACTTC. This chain joins TRBV11-2 and TRBJ2-7, with TRBD1 matching 8 bases. Germline-derived CDR1 and CDR2 are SGHAT and FQNNGV. J was trimmed by 3 bases and V by 2 bases; bases with no gene match: 6. There are 15 residues in the CDR3.

This chain connects TRBV20-1 to TRBJ2-1, with 7 bases fitting TRBD1. J was trimmed by 4 bases and V by 5 bases; bases with no gene match: 8. In germline, CDR1 is DFQATT, CDR2 SNEGSKA (reference sequence). This CDR3 has 14 amino acids. The DNA for the CDR3 is TGCAGTGCTGAGCCCTTGACAGGGTACAATGAGCAGTTCTTC. This gives the protein CSAEPLTGYNEQFF.

This clonotype was seen repeatedly, ten times or more. V and J are TRBV20-1 and TRBJ1-1; no clear D gene. Trimming took off 0 bases at V and 7 bases at J, with 15 bases between the two ends. CDR3 length: 14 amino acids. Germline values: CDR1 DFQATT, CDR2 SNEGSKA (reference sequence). CDR3: CSARDQYGVGEAFF. The CDR3 region has the DNA TGCAGTGCTAGAGATCAATACGGGGTTGGTGAAGCTTTCTTT.

The genes are TRBV2 and TRBJ1-2; TRBD1 is a possible D gene (5 bases). This CDR3 is 16 amino acids long. The germline V gene has CDR1 SNHLY and CDR2 FYNNEI. Between the trimmed V and J ends, which lost 3 bases and 4 bases, there was a span of 18 bases. The CDR3 nucleotides read TGTGCCAGCAGTGAGGTGGGGCCGGGTCGTGGCTATGGCTACACCTTC. Translated, it gives CASSEVGPGRGYGYTF. The variable domain in full, with the rest retrieved from reference TRBV2 and TRBJ1-2, is EPEVTQTPSHQVTQMGQEVILRCVPISNHLYFYWYRQILGQKVEFLVSFYNNEISEKSEIFDDQFSVERPDGSNFTLKIRSTKLEDSAMYFCASSEVGPGRGYGYTFGSGTRLTVV.

V usage is TRBV12-3 or TRBV12-4 and J usage is TRBJ2-1; D is ambiguous. The CDR3 has 12 residues. V was shortened by 3 bases and J by 7 bases, with 7 bases between the two germline ends. The CDR3 DNA reads as TGTGCCAGCAGTTTCGCGGAAAATGAGCAGTTCTTC. Protein sequence: CASSFAENEQFF.

This clonotype was counted ten times or more. V gene TRBV13 combines with J gene TRBJ2-7; no reliable D call. Germline lookup yields CDR1 PRHDT and CDR2 FYEKMQ (reference sequence). V was pared by 4 bases and J by 3 bases, with 13 bases between. The CDR3 is 14 amino acids. CDR3 nucleotides: TGTGCCAGCAGCTCTCGGGCCAGCAACTACGAGCAGTACTTC. Translating it yields CASSSRASNYEQYF.

CDR3 DNA: TGTGCCACCAGCACCCAAGGACGGACCGGGGAGCTGTTTTTT. Amino acids: CATSTQGRTGELFF. The rearrangement uses TRBV15 and TRBJ2-2; unclear D gene. Per germline, CDR1 LNHNV and CDR2 YYDKDF (reference sequence). Trimming took 4 bases from V and 5 from J, leaving 11 bases between them. This CDR3 spans 14 amino acids.

This clonotype was seen a handful of times. The chain combines TRBV6-2 or TRBV6-3 with TRBJ1-2; weak D call: TRBD1 (5 bases). Looked up from germline, CDR1 is MNHEY and CDR2 is SVGEGT. This CDR3 comprises 15 residues. The V end lost 5 bases, the J end lost 0 bases, and 13 bases lay between the germline ends. The CDR3 spells CASSPTGGANYGYTF. The CDR3 coding sequence is TGTGCCAGCAGTCCCACAGGCGGAGCTAACTATGGCTACACCTTC.